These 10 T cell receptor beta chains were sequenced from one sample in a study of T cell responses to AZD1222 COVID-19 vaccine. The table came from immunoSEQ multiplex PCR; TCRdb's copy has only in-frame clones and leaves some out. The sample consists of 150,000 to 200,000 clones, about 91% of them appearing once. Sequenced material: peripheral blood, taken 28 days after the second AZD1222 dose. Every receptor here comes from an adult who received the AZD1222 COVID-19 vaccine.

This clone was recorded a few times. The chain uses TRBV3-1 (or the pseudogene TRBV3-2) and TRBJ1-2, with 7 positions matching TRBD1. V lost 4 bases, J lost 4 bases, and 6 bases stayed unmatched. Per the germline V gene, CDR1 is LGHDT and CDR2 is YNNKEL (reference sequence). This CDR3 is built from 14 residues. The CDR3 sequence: CASSPTRTGYGYTF. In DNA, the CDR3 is TGTGCCAGCAGCCCAACACGGACAGGCTATGGCTACACCTTC.

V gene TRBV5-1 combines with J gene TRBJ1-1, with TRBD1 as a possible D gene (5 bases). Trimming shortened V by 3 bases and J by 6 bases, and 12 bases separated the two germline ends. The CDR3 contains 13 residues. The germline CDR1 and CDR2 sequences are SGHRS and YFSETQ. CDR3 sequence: CASSSGLGAEAFF. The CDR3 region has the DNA TGCGCCAGCAGCTCCGGCCTGGGGGCTGAAGCTTTCTTT.

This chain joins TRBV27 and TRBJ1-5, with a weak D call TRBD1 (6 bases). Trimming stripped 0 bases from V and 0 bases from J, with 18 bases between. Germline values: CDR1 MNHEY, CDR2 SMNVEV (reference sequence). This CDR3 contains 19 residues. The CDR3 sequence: CASSLSRPIQGYSNQPQHF. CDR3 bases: TGTGCCAGCAGTTTATCGCGTCCGATACAGGGCTATAGCAATCAGCCCCAGCATTTT.

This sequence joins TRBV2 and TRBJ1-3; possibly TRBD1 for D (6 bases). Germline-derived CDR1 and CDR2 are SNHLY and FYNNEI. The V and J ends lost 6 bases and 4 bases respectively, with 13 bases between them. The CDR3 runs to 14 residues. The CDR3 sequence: CASSGQISGNTIYF. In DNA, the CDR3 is TGTGCCAGCAGCGGACAGATTTCAGGAAACACCATATATTTT.

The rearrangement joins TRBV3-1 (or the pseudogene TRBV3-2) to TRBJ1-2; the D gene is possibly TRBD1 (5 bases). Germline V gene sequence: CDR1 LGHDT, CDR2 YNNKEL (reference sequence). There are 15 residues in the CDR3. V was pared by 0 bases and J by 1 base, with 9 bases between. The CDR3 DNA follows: TGTGCCAGCAGCCAAGAAGGAGGGGATAACTATGGCTACACCTTC. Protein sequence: CASSQEGGDNYGYTF.

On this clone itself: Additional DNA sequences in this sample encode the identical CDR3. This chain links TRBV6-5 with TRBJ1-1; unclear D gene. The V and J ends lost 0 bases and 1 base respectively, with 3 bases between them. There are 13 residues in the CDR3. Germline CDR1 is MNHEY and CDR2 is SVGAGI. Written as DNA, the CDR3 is TGTGCCAGCAGTTACTCGAAGAACACTGAAGCTTTCTTT. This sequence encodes CASSYSKNTEAFF.

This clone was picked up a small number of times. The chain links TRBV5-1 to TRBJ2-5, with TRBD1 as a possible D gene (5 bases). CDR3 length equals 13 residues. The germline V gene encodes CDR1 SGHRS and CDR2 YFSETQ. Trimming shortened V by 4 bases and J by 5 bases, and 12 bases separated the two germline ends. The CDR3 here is CASSRAPGETQYF. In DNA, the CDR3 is TGCGCCAGCAGCCGGGCCCCAGGGGAGACCCAGTACTTC.

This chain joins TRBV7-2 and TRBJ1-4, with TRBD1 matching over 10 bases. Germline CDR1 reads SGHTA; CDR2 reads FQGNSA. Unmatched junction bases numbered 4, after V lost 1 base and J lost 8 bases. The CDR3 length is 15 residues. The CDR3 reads CASSLGGTGVEKLFF. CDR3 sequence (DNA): TGTGCCAGCAGCTTAGGGGGGACAGGGGTGGAAAAACTGTTTTTT.

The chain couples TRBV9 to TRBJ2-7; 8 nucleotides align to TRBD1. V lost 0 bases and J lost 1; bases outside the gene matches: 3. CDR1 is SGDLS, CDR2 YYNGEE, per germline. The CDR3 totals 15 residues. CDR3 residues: CASSVGQGASYEQYF. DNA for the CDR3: TGTGCCAGCAGCGTAGGGCAGGGGGCTTCCTACGAGCAGTACTTC.

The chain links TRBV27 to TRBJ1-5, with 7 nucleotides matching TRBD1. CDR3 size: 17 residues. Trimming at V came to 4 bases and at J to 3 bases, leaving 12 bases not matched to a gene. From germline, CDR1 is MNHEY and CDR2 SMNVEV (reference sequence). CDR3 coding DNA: TGTGCCAGCAGTTCGCAACCCGGGACAGACGCCAATCAGCCCCAGCATTTT. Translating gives CASSSQPGTDANQPQHF.